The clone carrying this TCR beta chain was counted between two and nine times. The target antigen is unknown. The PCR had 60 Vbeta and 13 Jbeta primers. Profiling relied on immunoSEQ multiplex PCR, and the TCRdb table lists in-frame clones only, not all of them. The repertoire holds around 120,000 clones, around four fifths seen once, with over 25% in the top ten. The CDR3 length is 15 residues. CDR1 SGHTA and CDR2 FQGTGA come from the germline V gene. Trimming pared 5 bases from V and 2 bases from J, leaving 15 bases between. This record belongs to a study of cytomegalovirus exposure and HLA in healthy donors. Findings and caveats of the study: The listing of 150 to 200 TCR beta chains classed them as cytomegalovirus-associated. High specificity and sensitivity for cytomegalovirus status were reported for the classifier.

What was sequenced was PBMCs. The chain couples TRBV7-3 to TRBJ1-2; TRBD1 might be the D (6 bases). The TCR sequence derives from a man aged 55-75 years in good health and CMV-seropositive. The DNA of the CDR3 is TGTGCCAGCAGCCTACAGGGCGGGGGGAACTATGGCTACACCTTC. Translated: CASSLQGGGNYGYTF.